A selection of T cell receptor beta chains follows, all from one sample in a study of T cell changes during pregnancy in multiple sclerosis. TCRdb's copy holds only in-frame clones and misses some; the assay was immunoSEQ multiplex PCR. The repertoire consists of 45,000 or so clones, with roughly 96% occurring once and the leading ten covering roughly 0.8%. Sequenced material: peripheral blood, taken in the second trimester of pregnancy. The source is a female donor with multiple sclerosis, enrolled in a pregnancy study. The CDR3 runs from the conserved cysteine through the conserved F or W. A D gene is named only where the DNA matches it firmly. Expanded clones get a size class; other rows say once, few or many, or leave the size out.

d_gene	abundance	v_gene	j_gene	CDR3aa	CDR3nt
.	.	TRBV27	TRBJ1-5	CASRVGRDQPQHF	TGTGCCAGCAGGGTAGGGAGAGATCAGCCCCAGCATTTT
TRBD2	once	TRBV7-2	TRBJ2-7	CASSLSLAGGFYEQYF	TGTGCCAGCAGCTTAAGTCTAGCGGGGGGTTTTTACGAGCAGTACTTC
.	.	TRBV4-3	TRBJ2-1	CASSQGRGAANEQFF	TGCGCCAGCAGCCAAGGTCGGGGGGCGGCCAATGAGCAGTTCTTC
.	.	TRBV7-2	TRBJ2-5	CASSLAGLAETQYF	TGTGCCAGCAGCTTAGCTGGGCTAGCGGAGACCCAGTACTTC
TRBD1	.	TRBV2	TRBJ2-5	CASSDNRGPQETQYF	TGTGCCAGCAGTGATAACAGGGGGCCCCAAGAGACCCAGTACTTC
TRBD1	.	TRBV5-4	TRBJ2-5	CASSQQGAAETQYF	TGTGCCAGCAGCCAACAGGGGGCGGCGGAGACCCAGTACTTC
.	.	TRBV7-2	TRBJ1-4	CASSLQGGSNEKLFF	TGTGCCAGCAGCTTACAGGGAGGGTCTAATGAAAAACTGTTTTTT
TRBD2	.	TRBV18	TRBJ2-1	CASSPNPSGRGSYNEQFF	TGTGCCAGCTCACCAAACCCCAGCGGGAGAGGGTCCTACAATGAGCAGTTCTTC
.	.	TRBV6-1	TRBJ1-1	CASSESGGTSTEAFF	TGTGCCAGCAGTGAATCGGGAGGGACGAGCACTGAAGCTTTCTTT
.	.	TRBV28	TRBJ2-7	CASSLAVPYEQYF	TGTGCCAGCAGTTTAGCGGTCCCCTACGAGCAGTACTTC
.	.	TRBV2	TRBJ2-7	CASRHSNHEQYF	TGTGCCAGCAGGCACAGTAACCACGAGCAGTACTTC
.	.	TRBV19	TRBJ1-1	CASSITRYVNTEAFF	TGTGCCAGTAGTATAACCCGGTACGTTAACACTGAAGCTTTCTTT
TRBD2	.	TRBV6-6	TRBJ2-1	CASSYSGGGFYNEQFF	TGTGCCAGCAGTTACTCCGGCGGGGGGTTCTACAATGAGCAGTTCTTC
TRBD1	.	TRBV28	TRBJ1-2	CASSQTLGTGGRGYTF	TGTGCCAGCAGTCAGACCCTTGGGACAGGGGGCCGTGGCTACACCTTC
.	.	TRBV5-1	TRBJ2-2	CASSFSGYTGELFF	TGCGCCAGCAGCTTCTCGGGTTACACCGGGGAGCTGTTTTTT
.	.	TRBV6-5	TRBJ2-7	CASSPRQLGEQYF	TGTGCCAGCAGCCCGAGACAGTTAGGCGAGCAGTACTTC
.	.	TRBV12-5	TRBJ1-1	CASGLTVNTEAFF	TGTGCTAGTGGCTTGACAGTGAACACTGAAGCTTTCTTT
.	once	TRBV25-1	TRBJ2-1	CASSRDLQNEQFF	TGTGCCAGCAGCCGGGATTTGCAAAATGAGCAGTTCTTC
.	.	TRBV2	TRBJ1-2	CASGPPTGHYGYTF	TGTGCCAGCGGCCCCCCCACAGGGCACTATGGCTACACCTTC
.	.	TRBV18	TRBJ1-1	CASSPPVTGTEAFF	TGTGCCAGCTCACCACCGGTAACAGGGACTGAAGCTTTCTTT
.	.	TRBV19	TRBJ1-6	CASERGLGDSPLHF	TGTGCCAGCGAAAGGGGGTTAGGAGATTCACCCCTCCACTTT
.	once	TRBV21-1	TRBJ1-5	CASSNPGGNQPQHF	TGTGCCAGCAGCAATCCAGGGGGGAATCAGCCCCAGCATTTT
.	.	TRBV7-2	TRBJ2-4	CASSPPELRSIGVQYF	TGTGCCAGCAGCCCACCAGAGTTGAGGTCGATAGGTGTTCAGTACTTC
.	once	TRBV15	TRBJ2-2	CATSRAGELFF	TGTGCCACCAGCAGAGCGGGGGAGCTGTTTTTT
TRBD1	.	TRBV29-1	TRBJ1-5	CSAQEGARSPQHF	TGCAGCGCCCAGGAGGGGGCCCGCAGTCCCCAGCATTTT